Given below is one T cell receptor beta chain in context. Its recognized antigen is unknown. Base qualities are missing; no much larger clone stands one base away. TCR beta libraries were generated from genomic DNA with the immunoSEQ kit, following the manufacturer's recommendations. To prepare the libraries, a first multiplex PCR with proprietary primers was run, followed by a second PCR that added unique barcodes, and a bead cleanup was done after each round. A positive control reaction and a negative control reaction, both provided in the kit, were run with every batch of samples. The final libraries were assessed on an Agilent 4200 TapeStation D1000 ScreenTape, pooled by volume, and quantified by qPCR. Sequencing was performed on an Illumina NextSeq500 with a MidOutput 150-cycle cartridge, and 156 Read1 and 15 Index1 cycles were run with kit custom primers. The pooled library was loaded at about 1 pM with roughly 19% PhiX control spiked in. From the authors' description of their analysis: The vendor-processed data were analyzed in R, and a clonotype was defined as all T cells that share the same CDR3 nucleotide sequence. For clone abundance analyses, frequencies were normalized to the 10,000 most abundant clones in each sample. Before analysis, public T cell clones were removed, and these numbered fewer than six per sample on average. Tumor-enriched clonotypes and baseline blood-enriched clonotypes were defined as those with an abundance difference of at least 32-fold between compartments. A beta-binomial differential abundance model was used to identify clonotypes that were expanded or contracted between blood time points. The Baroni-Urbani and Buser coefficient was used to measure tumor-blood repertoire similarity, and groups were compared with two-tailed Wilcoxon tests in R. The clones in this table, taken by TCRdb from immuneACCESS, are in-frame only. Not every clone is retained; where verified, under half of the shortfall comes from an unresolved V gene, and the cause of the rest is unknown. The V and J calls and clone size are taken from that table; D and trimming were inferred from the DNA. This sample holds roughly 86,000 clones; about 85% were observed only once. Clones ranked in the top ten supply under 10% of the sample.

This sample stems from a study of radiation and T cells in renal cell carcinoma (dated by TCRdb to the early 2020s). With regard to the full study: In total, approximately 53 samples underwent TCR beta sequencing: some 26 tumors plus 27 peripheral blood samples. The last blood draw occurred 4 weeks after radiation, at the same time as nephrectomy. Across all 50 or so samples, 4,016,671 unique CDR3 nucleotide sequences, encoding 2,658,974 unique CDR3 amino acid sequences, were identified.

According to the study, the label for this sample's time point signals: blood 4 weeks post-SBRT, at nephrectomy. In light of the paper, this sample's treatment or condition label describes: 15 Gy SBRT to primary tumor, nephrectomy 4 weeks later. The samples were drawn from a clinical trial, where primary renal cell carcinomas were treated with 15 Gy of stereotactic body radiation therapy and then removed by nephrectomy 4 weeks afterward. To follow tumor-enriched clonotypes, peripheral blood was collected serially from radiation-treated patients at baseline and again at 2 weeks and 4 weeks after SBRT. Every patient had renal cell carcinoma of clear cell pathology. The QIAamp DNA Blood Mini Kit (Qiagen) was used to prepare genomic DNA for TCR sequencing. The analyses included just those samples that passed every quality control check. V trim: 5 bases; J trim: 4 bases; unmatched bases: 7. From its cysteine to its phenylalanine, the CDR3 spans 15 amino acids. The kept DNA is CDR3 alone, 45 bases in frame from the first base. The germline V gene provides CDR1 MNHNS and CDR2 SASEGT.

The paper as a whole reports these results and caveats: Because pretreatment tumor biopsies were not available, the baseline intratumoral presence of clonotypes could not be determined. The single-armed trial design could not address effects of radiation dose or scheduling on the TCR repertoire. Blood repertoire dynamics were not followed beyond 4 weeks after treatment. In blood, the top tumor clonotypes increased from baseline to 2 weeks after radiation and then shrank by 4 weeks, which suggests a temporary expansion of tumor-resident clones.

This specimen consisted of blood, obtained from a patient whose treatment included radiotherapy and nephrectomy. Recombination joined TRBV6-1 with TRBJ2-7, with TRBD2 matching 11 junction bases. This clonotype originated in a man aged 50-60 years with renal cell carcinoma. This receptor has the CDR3 CASSPSGGPGYEQYF. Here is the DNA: TGTGCCAGCAGTCCTAGCGGGGGGCCGGGGTACGAGCAGTACTTC.